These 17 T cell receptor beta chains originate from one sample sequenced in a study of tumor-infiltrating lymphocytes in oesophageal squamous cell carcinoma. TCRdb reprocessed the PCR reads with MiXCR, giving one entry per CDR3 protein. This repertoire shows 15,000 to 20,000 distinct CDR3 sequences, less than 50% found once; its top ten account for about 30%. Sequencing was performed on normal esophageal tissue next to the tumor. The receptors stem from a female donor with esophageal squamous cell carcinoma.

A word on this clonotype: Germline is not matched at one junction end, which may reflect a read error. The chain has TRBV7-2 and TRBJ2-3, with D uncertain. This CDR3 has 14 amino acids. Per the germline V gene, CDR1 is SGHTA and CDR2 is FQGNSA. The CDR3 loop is CASSLDGSRDTQYF. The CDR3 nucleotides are TGTGCCAGCAGCTTAGATGGTAGCAGAGATACGCAGTATTTT.

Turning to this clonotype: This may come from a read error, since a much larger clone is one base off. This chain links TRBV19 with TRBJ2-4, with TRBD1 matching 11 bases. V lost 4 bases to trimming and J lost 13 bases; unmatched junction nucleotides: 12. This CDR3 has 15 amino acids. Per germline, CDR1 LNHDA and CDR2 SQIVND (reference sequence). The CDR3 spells CASSTDRGPYNEQYF. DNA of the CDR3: TGTGCCAGTAGTACGGACAGGGGGCCCTACAATGAGCAGTACTTC.

The CDR3 bases are TGTGCCAGCAGCTTACTTACAGCCGGGGAGCTGTACTTC. Translating gives CASSLLTAGELYF. The chain joins TRBV7-8 to TRBJ2-4, with D possibly TRBD2 on 5 matching bases. The CDR3 is 13 residues long. Trimming cost V 2 bases and J 15 bases, with 17 bases left between them. Looked up from germline, CDR1 is SGHVS and CDR2 is FQNEAQ.

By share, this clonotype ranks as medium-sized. CDR3 loop: CASSSNRGYEQYF. CDR3 in DNA: TGTGCCAGCAGCTCCAACAGGGGCTACGAGCAGTACTTC. The rearrangement uses TRBV7-6 and TRBJ2-7, with 7 bases that match TRBD1. Germline lookup yields CDR1 SGHVS and CDR2 FNYEAQ. J lost 3 bases, V lost 4 bases, and 3 bases had no gene match. The CDR3 length is 13 residues.

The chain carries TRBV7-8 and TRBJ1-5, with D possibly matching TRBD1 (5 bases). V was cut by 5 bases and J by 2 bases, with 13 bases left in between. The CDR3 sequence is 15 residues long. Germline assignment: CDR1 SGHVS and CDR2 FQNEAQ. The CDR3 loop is CASSPSQGGNQPQHF. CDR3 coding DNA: TGTGCCAGCAGCCCTAGTCAGGGTGGCAATCAGCCCCAGCATTTT. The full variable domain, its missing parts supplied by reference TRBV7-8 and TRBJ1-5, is GAGVSQSPRYKVAKRGQDVALRCDPISGHVSLFWYQQALGQGPEFLTYFQNEAQLDKSGLPSDRFFAERPEGSVSTLKIQRTQQEDSAVYLCASSPSQGGNQPQHFGDGTRLSIL.

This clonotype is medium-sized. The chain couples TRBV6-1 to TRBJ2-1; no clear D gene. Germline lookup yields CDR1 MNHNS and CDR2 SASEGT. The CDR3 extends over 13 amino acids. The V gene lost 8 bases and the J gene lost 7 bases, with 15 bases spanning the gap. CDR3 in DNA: TGTGCCAGCTCATCCACGGAACAAAATGAGCAGTTCTTC. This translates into CASSSTEQNEQFF.

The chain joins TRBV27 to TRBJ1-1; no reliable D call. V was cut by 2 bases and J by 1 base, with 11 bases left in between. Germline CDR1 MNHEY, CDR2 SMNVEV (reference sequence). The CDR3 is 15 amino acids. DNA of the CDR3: TGTGCCAGCAGTTTAGGTTCAGCAGGGAACACTGAAGCTTTCTTT. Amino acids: CASSLGSAGNTEAFF.

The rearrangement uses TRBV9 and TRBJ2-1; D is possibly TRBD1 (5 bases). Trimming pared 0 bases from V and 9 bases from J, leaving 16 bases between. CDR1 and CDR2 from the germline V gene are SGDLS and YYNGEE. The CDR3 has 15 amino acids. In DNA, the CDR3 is TGTGCCAGCAGCGTAGCTGCCTACCCAAGGGGTGAGCAGTTCTTC. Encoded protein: CASSVAAYPRGEQFF.

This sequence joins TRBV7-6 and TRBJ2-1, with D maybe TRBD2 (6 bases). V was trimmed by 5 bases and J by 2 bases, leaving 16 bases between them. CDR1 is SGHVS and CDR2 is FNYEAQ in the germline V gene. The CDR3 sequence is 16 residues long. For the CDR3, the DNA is TGTGCCAGCAGCCCCGAGGACTACCTAGCCTACAATGAGCAGTTCTTC. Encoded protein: CASSPEDYLAYNEQFF.

The CDR3 spells CASSMAGGYTF. CDR3 in DNA: TGTGCCAGTAGTATGGCGGGTGGCTACACCTTC. V usage is TRBV19 and J usage is TRBJ1-2; D uncertain. CDR1 is LNHDA, CDR2 SQIVND, per germline (reference sequence). Trimming cost V 3 bases and J 7 bases, with 6 bases left between them. CDR3 length equals 11 residues.

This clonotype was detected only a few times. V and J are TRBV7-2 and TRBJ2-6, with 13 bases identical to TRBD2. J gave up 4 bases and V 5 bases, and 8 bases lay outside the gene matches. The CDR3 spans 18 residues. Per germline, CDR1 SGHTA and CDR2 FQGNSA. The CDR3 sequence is CASSIRTSGSSGANVLTF. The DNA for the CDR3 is TGTGCCAGCAGCATTAGGACTAGCGGGAGCTCCGGGGCCAACGTCCTGACTTTC. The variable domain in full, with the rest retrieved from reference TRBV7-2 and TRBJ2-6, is GAGVSQSPSNKVTEKGKDVELRCDPISGHTALYWYRQSLGQGLEFLIYFQGNSAPDKSGLPSDRFSAERTGGSVSTLTIQRTQQEDSAVYLCASSIRTSGSSGANVLTFGAGSRLTVL.

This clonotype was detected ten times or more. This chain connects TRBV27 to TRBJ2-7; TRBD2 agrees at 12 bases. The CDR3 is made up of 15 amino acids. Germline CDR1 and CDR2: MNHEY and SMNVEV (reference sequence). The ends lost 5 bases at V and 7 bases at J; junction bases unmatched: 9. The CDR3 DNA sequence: TGTGCCAGCAGTAAGCTAGCGGGAGGGCACAATGAGCAGTACTTC. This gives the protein CASSKLAGGHNEQYF.

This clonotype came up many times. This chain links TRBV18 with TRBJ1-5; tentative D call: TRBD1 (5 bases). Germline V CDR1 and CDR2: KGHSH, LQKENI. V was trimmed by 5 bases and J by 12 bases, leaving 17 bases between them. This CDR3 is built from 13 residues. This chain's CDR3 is CASSIGAEENQHF. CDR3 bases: TGTGCCAGCTCAATAGGGGCAGAAGAAAACCAGCATTTT.

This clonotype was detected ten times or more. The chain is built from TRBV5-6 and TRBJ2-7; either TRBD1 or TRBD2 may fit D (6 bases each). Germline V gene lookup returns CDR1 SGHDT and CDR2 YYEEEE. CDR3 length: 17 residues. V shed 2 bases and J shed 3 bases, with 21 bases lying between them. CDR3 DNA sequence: TGTGCCAGCAGCTTTCTTGTATTAGGGGGGATGTACTACGAGCAGTACTTC. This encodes CASSFLVLGGMYYEQYF.

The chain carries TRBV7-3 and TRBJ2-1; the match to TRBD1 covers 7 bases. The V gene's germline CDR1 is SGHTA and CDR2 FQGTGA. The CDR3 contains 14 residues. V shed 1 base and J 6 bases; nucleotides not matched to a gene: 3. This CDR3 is CASSLSSGGNEQFF. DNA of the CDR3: TGTGCCAGCAGCTTAAGTTCAGGGGGCAATGAGCAGTTCTTC.

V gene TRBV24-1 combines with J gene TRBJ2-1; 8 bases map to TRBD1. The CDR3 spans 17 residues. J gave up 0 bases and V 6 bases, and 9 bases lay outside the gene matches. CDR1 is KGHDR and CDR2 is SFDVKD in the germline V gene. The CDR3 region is CATSPSPGTGSYNEQFF. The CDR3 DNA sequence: TGTGCCACCAGTCCTTCCCCCGGGACAGGCTCCTACAATGAGCAGTTCTTC.

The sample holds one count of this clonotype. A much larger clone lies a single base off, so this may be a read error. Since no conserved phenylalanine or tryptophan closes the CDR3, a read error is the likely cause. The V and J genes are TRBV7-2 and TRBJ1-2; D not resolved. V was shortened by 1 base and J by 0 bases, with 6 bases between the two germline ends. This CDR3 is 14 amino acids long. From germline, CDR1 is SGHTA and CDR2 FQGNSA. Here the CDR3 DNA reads TGTGCCAGCAGCTTAGTCCGCGCTAACTATGGCTACACCTTA. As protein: CASSLVRANYGYTL.